This T cell receptor beta chain stems from a study of tumor-infiltrating lymphocytes in localized non-small cell lung cancer. Turning to the study itself: Resected tumor was paired with non-adjacent uninvolved lung from the same patient.

Only in-frame clones appear in the TCRdb table, and some are missing; sequencing was by immunoSEQ multiplex PCR. The sample lists 6,000 to 7,000 clones, 70% to 85% seen once, with approximately 30% in the top ten. Germline-derived CDR1 and CDR2 are LNHDA and SQIVND (reference sequence). Trimming stripped 6 bases from V and 0 bases from J, with 11 bases between. This CDR3 has 14 residues. Source material: lung tumor tissue. The TCR originated in a human donor with non-small cell lung cancer. The rearrangement links TRBV19 to TRBJ1-1, with a tentative D call TRBD1 (5 bases). The CDR3 here is CASRVGRMNTEAFF. CDR3 DNA sequence: TGTGCCAGTAGAGTGGGACGGATGAACACTGAAGCTTTCTTT.